The 5 T cell receptor beta chains below come from one sample, sequenced in a study of blood T cell repertoires in COVID-19. Using immunoSEQ multiplex PCR, the repertoire was profiled, and TCRdb retains in-frame clones only, with some absent. Here the sample spans around 130,000 clones, around 85% being singletons. The sample was peripheral blood. All receptors derive from a human donor in a cohort sampled during active COVID-19.

The genes are TRBV5-1 and TRBJ2-3; maybe TRBD1 (5 bases). Germline CDR1 SGHRS, CDR2 YFSETQ. V lost 1 base and J 1 base, leaving 13 bases between the germline ends. The CDR3 is 16 residues long. The chain's CDR3 is CASSLTSTVGTDTQYF. Written as DNA, the CDR3 is TGCGCCAGCAGCTTGACCTCGACAGTGGGCACAGATACGCAGTATTTT.

The gene calls are TRBV27 and TRBJ2-3; 8 bases match TRBD2. CDR1 MNHEY and CDR2 SMNVEV come from the germline V gene (reference sequence). CDR3 length: 15 amino acids. The junction had 17 bases not matched to a gene; V was cut back by 10 bases and J by 8 bases. As DNA, the CDR3 is TGTGCCACCATTTCCGGGAGCGGGAGCCGAGGTACGCAGTATTTT. Its protein product is CATISGSGSRGTQYF.

The gene calls are TRBV18 and TRBJ2-1; weak D call: TRBD1 (6 bases). V lost 4 bases to trimming and J lost 0 bases, with 10 bases between them. CDR3 length: 15 amino acids. Germline V CDR1 and CDR2: KGHSH, LQKENI. CDR3 sequence (DNA): TGTGCCAGCTCACGGGGGCTCCGCTCCTACAATGAGCAGTTCTTC. As protein: CASSRGLRSYNEQFF.

V usage is TRBV7-2 and J usage is TRBJ1-2; TRBD1 matches at 12 bases. The J segment lost 6 bases and the V segment lost 4 bases, leaving 12 bases of the junction unmatched. CDR3 length equals 17 residues. Germline V gene sequence: CDR1 SGHTA, CDR2 FQGNSA. CDR3 nucleotides: TGTGCCAGCAGCTCTTTCGGGACAGGGGGCAGGTCGGATGGCTACACCTTC. This translates into CASSSFGTGGRSDGYTF.

This sequence joins TRBV9 and TRBJ2-3; 8 nucleotides line up with TRBD1. From germline, CDR1 is SGDLS and CDR2 YYNGEE. The CDR3 totals 15 residues. The V segment lost 2 bases and the J segment 6 bases; nucleotides outside the gene matches: 8. This CDR3 reads CASSVWTGNVDTQYF. Written as DNA, the CDR3 is TGTGCCAGCAGCGTTTGGACAGGGAATGTGGATACGCAGTATTTT. The variable domain in full, completed from reference TRBV9 and TRBJ2-3, reads DSGVTQTPKHLITATGQRVTLRCSPRSGDLSVYWYQQSLDQGLQFLIQYYNGEERAKGNILERFSAQQFPDLHSELNLSSLELGDSALYFCASSVWTGNVDTQYFGPGTRLTVL.